A selection of T cell receptor beta chains follows, all from one sample in a study of T cell responses to AZD1222 COVID-19 vaccine. Assay used: immunoSEQ multiplex PCR; TCRdb lists only in-frame clones, some missing. The table includes 65,000 to 90,000 clones, around 85% detected once. The material sequenced was peripheral blood, taken on day 0 of AZD1222 vaccination. The receptors here all came from an adult in good health. CDR3s include the opening cysteine and the closing phenylalanine or tryptophan. D genes are given only for firm matches. Not every row has a clone size; where given, it reads once, few, many or a size class.

clone_size d_call j_call v_call cdr3_aa cdr3_nt
few - TRBJ1-1 TRBV6-5 CASSRNTEAFF TGTGCCAGCAGTAGGAACACTGAAGCTTTCTTT
medium-sized - TRBJ1-2 TRBV28 CASSSPLAARSHYGYTF TGTGCCAGCAGTTCGCCCCTCGCAGCCCGGTCCCACTATGGCTACACCTTC
- TRBD2 TRBJ2-2 TRBV27 CASSPRLAGGTGELFF TGTGCCAGCAGTCCCCGGCTAGCGGGGGGGACCGGGGAGCTGTTTTTT
- - TRBJ1-5 TRBV19 CASAPSTASNQPQHF TGTGCCAGTGCACCAAGTACTGCTAGCAATCAGCCCCAGCATTTT
- TRBD1 TRBJ2-2 TRBV19 CASSIQGARTGELFF TGTGCCAGTAGTATCCAGGGGGCGCGGACCGGGGAGCTGTTTTTT
few - TRBJ1-2 TRBV5-1 CASSLATALGYGYTF TGCGCCAGCAGCTTGGCTACAGCCTTAGGCTATGGCTACACCTTC
- TRBD2 TRBJ2-7 TRBV4-2 CASSQETSGGLGDYEQYF TGTGCCAGCAGCCAAGAAACTAGCGGGGGCCTCGGGGACTACGAGCAGTACTTC
- TRBD1 TRBJ1-1 TRBV5-4 CASSLGGTPMNTEAFF TGTGCCAGCAGCTTAGGGGGCACCCCAATGAACACTGAAGCTTTCTTT
- - TRBJ1-5 TRBV28 CASRTQDGLNQPQHF TGTGCCAGCAGAACACAGGATGGTTTGAATCAGCCCCAGCATTTT
- TRBD1 TRBJ2-7 TRBV27 CASSRQGWYEQYF TGTGCCAGCAGTAGACAGGGTTGGTACGAGCAGTACTTC
- - TRBJ1-3 TRBV9 CASSVGPPLSGNTIYF TGTGCCAGCAGCGTAGGACCGCCCCTCTCTGGAAACACCATATATTTT
- - TRBJ1-2 TRBV7-9 CASSLQADGYTF TGTGCCAGCAGCTTACAGGCTGATGGCTACACCTTC
once - TRBJ1-4 TRBV2 CASSGGLGGTNEKLFF TGTGCCAGCAGTGGGGGTCTCGGTGGGACTAATGAAAAACTGTTTTTT
- - TRBJ1-1 TRBV3-1/TRBV3-2 CASSQMEGIRGAFF TGTGCCAGCAGCCAAATGGAGGGGATTAGGGGAGCTTTCTTT
- - TRBJ2-2 TRBV3-1/TRBV3-2 CASSQPGFTGELFF TGTGCCAGCAGCCAACCGGGCTTTACCGGGGAGCTGTTTTTT
- - TRBJ1-1 TRBV7-8 CASSLTGRQGRTEAFF TGTGCCAGCAGCTTAACGGGGAGGCAGGGGCGGACTGAAGCTTTCTTT
- - TRBJ1-5 TRBV5-1 CASSLEGPNQPQHF TGCGCCAGCAGCTTGGAGGGCCCGAATCAGCCCCAGCATTTT
- - TRBJ1-2 TRBV25-1 CASSDESRGPYGYTF TGTGCCAGCAGTGATGAATCCAGGGGCCCCTATGGCTACACCTTC
- - TRBJ2-5 TRBV11-2 CASSFQETQYF TGTGCCAGCAGCTTCCAAGAGACCCAGTACTTC
- - TRBJ2-6 TRBV14 CASSQHTPSSLSGANVLTF TGTGCCAGCAGCCAACATACCCCGTCGAGCTTATCTGGGGCCAACGTCCTGACTTTC
- - TRBJ1-5 TRBV2 CASSEASRDTYQPQHF TGTGCCAGCAGTGAAGCGTCGCGGGACACATATCAGCCCCAGCATTTT
- TRBD2 TRBJ2-5 TRBV6-5 CASSYSTAGGWTQYF TGTGCCAGCAGTTACTCGACAGCGGGAGGGTGGACCCAGTACTTC